In this sample, the clone carrying this TCR beta chain turned up once. These data come from a study of blood T cell repertoires in COVID-19. On the study more broadly: Samples came from the United States, Italy and Spain, spanning acute and convalescent COVID-19. In each case, the material was cDNA or gDNA derived from T cells, B-cell-depleted T cells, or PBMCs.

Under the authors' procedure: Estimated nucleated cell counts came from reference gene primer amplification. The repertoire was sequenced with immunoSEQ multiplex PCR; TCRdb's copy has only in-frame clones and lacks some. That table is the source of V, J and clone size, and D and trimming were worked out from the DNA. The repertoire holds 100,000 to 150,000 clones, with approximately 81% as singletons. Sequences were obtained from peripheral blood. The sequence derives from a man aged 80 or over with COVID-19, enrolled during active disease.

CDR3 protein: CASSPDRRTQYF. The DNA of the CDR3 is TGTGCCAGCAGCCCGGACAGGCGAACGCAGTATTTT. The rearrangement uses TRBV7-8 and TRBJ2-3; 7 bases line up with TRBD1. Trimming took 5 bases from V and 9 from J; bases not matched to a gene: 5. This CDR3 contains 12 residues. Germline loops: CDR1 SGHVS, CDR2 FQNEAQ. The full variable domain, completed using reference TRBV7-8 and TRBJ2-3, is GAGVSQSPRYKVAKRGQDVALRCDPISGHVSLFWYQQALGQGPEFLTYFQNEAQLDKSGLPSDRFFAERPEGSVSTLKIQRTQQEDSAVYLCASSPDRRTQYFGPGTRLTVL.